This T cell receptor (beta chain) was recovered during a study of cytomegalovirus exposure and HLA in healthy donors. Overall study results and limits: In a later analysis, compared with equally common non-associated chains, HLA-associated beta chains were more expanded. Later work found most CMV-associated TCR beta chains apparently HLA-restricted. Through in vitro validation, three CMV-associated chains were shown to be specific for CMV antigens.

Remarks on this clone: Its antigen is still unknown.

Both 60 Vbeta primers and 13 Jbeta primers went into the PCR. In the study's own analysis: As a later analysis found, there were 80 million or so unique TCR beta chains, of which roughly 11 million were shared. Clones were read by immunoSEQ multiplex PCR, and TCRdb kept only the in-frame ones, dropping some. That table furnishes V, J and clone size, whereas the DNA furnished D and trimming. The table lists about 130,000 clones, over 80% of them singletons. J was trimmed by 0 bases and V by 4 bases; bases with no gene match: 1. Per germline, CDR1 LNHDA and CDR2 SQIVND (reference sequence). The CDR3 runs to 14 residues.

The sample consisted of PBMCs. This clonotype was sampled from a man between 40 and 49 years old in good health and CMV-seronegative. V is TRBV19 and J is TRBJ2-3; 7 bases map to TRBD2. Written as DNA, the CDR3 is TGTGCCAGTAGTAGCGGGAGTAGCACAGATACGCAGTATTTT. The encoded protein is CASSSGSSTDTQYF.